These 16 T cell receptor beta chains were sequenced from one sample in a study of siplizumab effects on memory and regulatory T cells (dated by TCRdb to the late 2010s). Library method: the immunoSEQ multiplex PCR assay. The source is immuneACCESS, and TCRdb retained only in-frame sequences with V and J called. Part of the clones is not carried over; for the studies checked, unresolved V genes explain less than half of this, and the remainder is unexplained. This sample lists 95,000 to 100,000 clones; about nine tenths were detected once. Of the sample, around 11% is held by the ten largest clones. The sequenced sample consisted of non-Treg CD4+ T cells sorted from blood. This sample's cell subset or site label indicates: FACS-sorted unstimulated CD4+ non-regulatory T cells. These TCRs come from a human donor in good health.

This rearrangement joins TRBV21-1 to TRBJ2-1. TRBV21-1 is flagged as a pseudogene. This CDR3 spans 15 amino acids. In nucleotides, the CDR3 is TGTGCCAGCAGCAAAGTTGGGGAAGGCTACAATGAGCAGTTCTTC. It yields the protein CASSKVGEGYNEQFF.

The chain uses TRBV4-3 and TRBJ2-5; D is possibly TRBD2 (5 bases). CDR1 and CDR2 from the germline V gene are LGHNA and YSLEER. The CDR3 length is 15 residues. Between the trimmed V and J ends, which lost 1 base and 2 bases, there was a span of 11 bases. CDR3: CASSQGWTEQETQYF. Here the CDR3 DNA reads TGCGCCAGCAGCCAAGGTTGGACTGAACAAGAGACCCAGTACTTC.

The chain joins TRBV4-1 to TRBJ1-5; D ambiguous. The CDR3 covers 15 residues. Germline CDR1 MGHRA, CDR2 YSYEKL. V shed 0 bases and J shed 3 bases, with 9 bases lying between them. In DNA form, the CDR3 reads TGCGCCAGCAGCCAAGATATCGGGTCCAATCAGCCCCAGCATTTT. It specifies CASSQDIGSNQPQHF.

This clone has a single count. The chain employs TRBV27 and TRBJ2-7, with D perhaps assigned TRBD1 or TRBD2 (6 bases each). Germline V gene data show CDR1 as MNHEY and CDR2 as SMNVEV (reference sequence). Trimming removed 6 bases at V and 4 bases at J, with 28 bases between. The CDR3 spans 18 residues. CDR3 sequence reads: CASRTRRGRTGEEYEQYF. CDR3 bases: TGTGCCAGCAGAACCAGGAGGGGGAGGACGGGAGAGGAATACGAGCAGTACTTC.

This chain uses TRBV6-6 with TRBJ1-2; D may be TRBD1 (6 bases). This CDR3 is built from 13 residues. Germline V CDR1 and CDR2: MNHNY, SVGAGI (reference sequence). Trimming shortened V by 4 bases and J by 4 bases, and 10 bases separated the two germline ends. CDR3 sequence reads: CASSLGGGYGYTF. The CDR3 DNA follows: TGTGCCAGCAGTTTAGGGGGGGGCTATGGCTACACCTTC.

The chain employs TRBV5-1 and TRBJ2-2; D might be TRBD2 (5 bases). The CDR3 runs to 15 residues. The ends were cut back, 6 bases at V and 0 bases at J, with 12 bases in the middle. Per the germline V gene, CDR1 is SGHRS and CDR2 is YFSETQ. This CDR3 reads CASNPGRANTGELFF. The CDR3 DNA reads TGCGCCAGCAACCCGGGAAGGGCGAACACCGGGGAGCTGTTTTTT.

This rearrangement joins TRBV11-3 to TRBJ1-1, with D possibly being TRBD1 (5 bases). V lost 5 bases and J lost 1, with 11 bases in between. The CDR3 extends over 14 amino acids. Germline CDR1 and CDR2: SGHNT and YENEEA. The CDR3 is CASSPRGANTEAFF. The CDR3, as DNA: TGTGCCAGCAGCCCGAGGGGTGCGAACACTGAAGCTTTCTTT.

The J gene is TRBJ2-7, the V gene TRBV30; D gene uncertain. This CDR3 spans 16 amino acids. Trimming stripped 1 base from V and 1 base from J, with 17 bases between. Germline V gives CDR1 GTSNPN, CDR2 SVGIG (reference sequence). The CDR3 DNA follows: TGTGCCTGGAGTGGATCGGGCAGTACCTCTTCCTACGAGCAGTACTTC. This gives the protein CAWSGSGSTSSYEQYF.

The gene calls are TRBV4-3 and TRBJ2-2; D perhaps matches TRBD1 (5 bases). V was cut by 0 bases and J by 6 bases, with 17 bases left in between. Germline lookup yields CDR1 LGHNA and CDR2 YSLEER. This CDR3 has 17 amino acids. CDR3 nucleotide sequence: TGCGCCAGCAGCCAAGAAAGTTCTGGCAGGGTTCCCGGGGAGCTGTTTTTT. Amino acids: CASSQESSGRVPGELFF.

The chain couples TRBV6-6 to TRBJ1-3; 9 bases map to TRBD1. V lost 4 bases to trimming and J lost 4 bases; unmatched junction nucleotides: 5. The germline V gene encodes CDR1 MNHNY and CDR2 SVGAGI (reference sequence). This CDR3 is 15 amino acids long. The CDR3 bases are TGTGCCAGCAGTTTAAACAGGGGGCGCGGAAACACCATATATTTT. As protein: CASSLNRGRGNTIYF.

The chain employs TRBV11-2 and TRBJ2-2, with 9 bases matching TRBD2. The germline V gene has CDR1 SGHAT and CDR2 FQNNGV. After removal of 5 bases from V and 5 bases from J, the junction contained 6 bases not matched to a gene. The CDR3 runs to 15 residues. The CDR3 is CASSPGLAFTGELFF. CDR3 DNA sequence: TGTGCCAGCAGCCCGGGACTAGCATTTACCGGGGAGCTGTTTTTT. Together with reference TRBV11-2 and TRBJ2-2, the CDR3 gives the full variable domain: EAGVAQSPRYKIIEKRQSVAFWCNPISGHATLYWYQQILGQGPKLLIQFQNNGVVDDSQLPKDRFSAERLKGVDSTLKIQPAKLEDSAVYLCASSPGLAFTGELFFGEGSRLTVL.

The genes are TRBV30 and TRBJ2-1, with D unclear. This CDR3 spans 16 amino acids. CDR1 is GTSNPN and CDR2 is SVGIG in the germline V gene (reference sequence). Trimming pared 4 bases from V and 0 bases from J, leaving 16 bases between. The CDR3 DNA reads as TGTGCCTGGATCCAAGTAGGGCGAAGCTCCTACAATGAGCAGTTCTTC. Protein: CAWIQVGRSSYNEQFF.

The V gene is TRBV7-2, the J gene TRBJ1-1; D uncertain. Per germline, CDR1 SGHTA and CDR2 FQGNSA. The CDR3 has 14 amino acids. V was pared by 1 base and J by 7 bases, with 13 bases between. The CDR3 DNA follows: TGTGCCAGCAGCTTAGAGGTGTGGAGGGATGAAGCTTTCTTT. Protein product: CASSLEVWRDEAFF.

CDR3 protein: CASSFQGQGSGELFF. CDR3 coding DNA: TGTGCCAGCAGCTTCCAGGGACAGGGGTCCGGGGAGCTGTTTTTT. The chain is built from TRBV7-9 and TRBJ2-2, with 10 positions matching TRBD1. With V trimmed by 3 bases and J by 6 bases, 4 bases remained unmatched. The CDR3 runs 15 residues. Germline loops: CDR1 SEHNR, CDR2 FQNEAQ (reference sequence).

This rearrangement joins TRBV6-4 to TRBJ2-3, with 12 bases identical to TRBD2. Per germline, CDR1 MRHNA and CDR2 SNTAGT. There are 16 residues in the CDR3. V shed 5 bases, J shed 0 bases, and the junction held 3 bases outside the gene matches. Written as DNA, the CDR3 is TGTGCCAGCAGTCTCCTAGCGGGAGGGAGCACAGATACGCAGTATTTT. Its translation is CASSLLAGGSTDTQYF.

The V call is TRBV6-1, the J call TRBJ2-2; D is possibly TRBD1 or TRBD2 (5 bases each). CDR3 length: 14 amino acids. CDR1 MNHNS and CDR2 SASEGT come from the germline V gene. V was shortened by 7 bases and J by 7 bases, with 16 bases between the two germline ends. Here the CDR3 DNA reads TGTGCCAGCACCGCCCGGGACGATGTCGGGGAGCTGTTTTTT. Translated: CASTARDDVGELFF.